The 5 T cell receptor beta chains presented below share a single source sample, sequenced in a study of patients and donors after allogeneic stem cell transplantation (dated by TCRdb to the early 2020s). The library was prepared using RT-PCR. Sequencer: NextSeq 550. In-frame beta chains were kept once TCRdb had trimmed the public reads at Q25 with fastp and called clones with MiXCR. Every entry covers one CDR3 protein and lists the most common genes and DNA from its rows. Present in this sample are roughly 940,000 distinct CDR3 sequences, roughly 18% of which were seen just once. The ten largest account for around 6% of the sample. The sample was blood, either unsorted or a sorted T cell fraction (not recorded which). Receptors originate from a human donor who was either an allogeneic HSCT recipient or a stem cell or donor lymphocyte infusion donor (not recorded which). It is not recorded whose cells these are; they may come from a transplant donor.

This clonotype was found many times. This sequence joins TRBV5-1 and TRBJ2-1; 8 nucleotides align to TRBD1. There are 16 residues in the CDR3. CDR1 and CDR2 from the germline V gene are SGHRS and YFSETQ. The V and J ends lost 4 bases and 0 bases, in that order; junction bases with no gene match: 6. CDR3 residues: CASSRRQGSSYNEQFF. The CDR3 nucleotides read TGCGCCAGCAGCCGCCGACAGGGGAGCTCCTACAATGAGCAGTTCTTC. The whole variable domain, remainder taken from reference TRBV5-1 and TRBJ2-1, is KAGVTQTPRYLIKTRGQQVTLSCSPISGHRSVSWYQQTPGQGLQFLFEYFSETQRNKGNFPGRFSGRQFSNSRSEMNVSTLELGDSALYLCASSRRQGSSYNEQFFGPGTRLTVL.

The V and J genes are TRBV2 and TRBJ2-5; 9 bases are shared with TRBD2. The CDR3 runs to 17 residues. CDR1 is SNHLY, CDR2 FYNNEI, per germline. The ends lost 1 base at V and 4 bases at J; junction bases unmatched: 10. CDR3 coding DNA: TGTGCCAGCAGTGAAGTGCTTAGCGGGAGTGGAGGAGAGACCCAGTACTTC. Encoded protein: CASSEVLSGSGGETQYF.

This clonotype occurred many times. The chain links TRBV29-1 to TRBJ1-1; 8 bases line up with TRBD1. V shed 2 bases and J 8 bases; nucleotides not matched to a gene: 7. Germline V gene data show CDR1 as SQVTM and CDR2 as ANQGSEA. The CDR3 has 13 amino acids. This chain's CDR3 is CSVERAGGAEAFF. As DNA, the CDR3 is TGCAGCGTTGAACGGGCAGGGGGCGCAGAAGCTTTCTTT.

The table lists this clonotype with a few counts. The CDR3 sequence: CASSLEGTMNTEAFF. The CDR3 nucleotides are TGCGCCAGCAGCTTGGAGGGGACCATGAACACTGAAGCTTTCTTT. V and J are TRBV5-1 and TRBJ1-1; the D gene is possibly TRBD1 (5 bases). The CDR3 is 15 amino acids. Germline lookup yields CDR1 SGHRS and CDR2 YFSETQ. V was shortened by 0 bases and J by 0 bases, with 9 bases between the two germline ends.

This clonotype was detected only a few times. The rearrangement joins TRBV5-5 to TRBJ2-2, with D unresolved. Trimming removed 2 bases from V and 6 bases from J, with 11 bases in between. CDR3 length: 14 amino acids. Per germline, CDR1 SGHKS and CDR2 YYEKEE (reference sequence). The CDR3 spells CASSFRERSGELFF. Written as DNA, the CDR3 is TGTGCCAGCAGCTTTAGGGAACGGTCCGGGGAGCTGTTTTTT.